This T cell receptor (beta chain) was observed in a study of T cell responses to AZD1222 COVID-19 vaccine. Study at large: Combined were second doses at about 4 or about 12 weeks.

V lost 6 bases, J lost 0 bases, and 14 bases lay in between. This CDR3 is 15 amino acids long. From germline, CDR1 is MNHEY and CDR2 SMNVEV (reference sequence). Libraries were prepared by immunoSEQ multiplex PCR; TCRdb keeps only in-frame clonotypes and omits some of them. Counted here are roughly 110,000 clones, roughly nine tenths occurring once; the ten biggest clones make up approximately 5.4%. This clone appeared a few times. Its specificity is unknown. General observations from the study: Spike-specific TCR breadth and depth went up after people got two AZD1222 doses. White British people made up most donors, females outnumbered males, and clonal diversity was possibly underestimated.

The gene calls are TRBV27 and TRBJ1-1; D gene ambiguous. This sequence originates from an adult in good health. This specimen was peripheral blood, taken on day 0 of AZD1222 vaccination. The CDR3 region is CASRSLTAMNTEAFF. For the CDR3, the DNA is TGTGCCAGCAGGTCGCTAACAGCAATGAACACTGAAGCTTTCTTT.